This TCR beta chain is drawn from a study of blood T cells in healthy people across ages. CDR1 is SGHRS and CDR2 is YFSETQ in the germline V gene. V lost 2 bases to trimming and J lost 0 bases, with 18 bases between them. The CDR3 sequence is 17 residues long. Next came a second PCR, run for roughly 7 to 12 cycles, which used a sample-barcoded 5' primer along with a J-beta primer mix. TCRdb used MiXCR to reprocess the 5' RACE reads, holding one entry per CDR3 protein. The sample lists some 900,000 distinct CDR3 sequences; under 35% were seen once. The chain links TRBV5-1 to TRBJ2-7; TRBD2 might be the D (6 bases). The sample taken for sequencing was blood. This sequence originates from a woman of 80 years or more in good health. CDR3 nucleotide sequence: TGCGCCAGCAGCTTAGAAGTGGGTCTCGGGAGCTCCTACGAGCAGTACTTC. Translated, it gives CASSLEVGLGSSYEQYF.